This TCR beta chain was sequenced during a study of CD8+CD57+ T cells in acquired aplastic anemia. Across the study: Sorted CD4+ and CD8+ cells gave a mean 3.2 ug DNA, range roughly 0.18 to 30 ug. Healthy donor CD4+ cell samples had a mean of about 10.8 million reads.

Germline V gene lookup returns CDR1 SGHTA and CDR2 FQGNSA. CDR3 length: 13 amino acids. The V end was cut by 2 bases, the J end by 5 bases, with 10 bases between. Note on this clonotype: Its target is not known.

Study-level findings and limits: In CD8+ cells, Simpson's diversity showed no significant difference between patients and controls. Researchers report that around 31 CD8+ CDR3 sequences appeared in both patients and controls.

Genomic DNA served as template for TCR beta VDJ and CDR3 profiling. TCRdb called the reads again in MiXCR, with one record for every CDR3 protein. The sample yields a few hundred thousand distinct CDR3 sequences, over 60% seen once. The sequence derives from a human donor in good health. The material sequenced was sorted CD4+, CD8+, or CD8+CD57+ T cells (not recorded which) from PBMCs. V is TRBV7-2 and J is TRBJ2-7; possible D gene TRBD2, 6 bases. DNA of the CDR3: TGTGCCAGCAGCTTACGCGGGATCCACGAGCAGTACTTC. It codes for CASSLRGIHEQYF.